Each of the 20 T cell receptor beta chains below was sequenced from the same sample in a study of blood T cell repertoires in COVID-19. Generated by immunoSEQ multiplex PCR, the TCRdb table keeps only in-frame clones and is missing some. The sample records about 47,000 clones, roughly 63% being singletons. Specimen: peripheral blood. Receptor source: a man aged 80 or over with acute or convalescent COVID-19.

This chain uses TRBV5-1 with TRBJ1-2; a possible D gene is TRBD1 (5 bases). The germline V gene has CDR1 SGHRS and CDR2 YFSETQ. V lost 4 bases to trimming and J lost 3 bases, with 13 bases between them. There are 14 residues in the CDR3. The CDR3 reads CASSAATADYGYTF. CDR3 DNA sequence: TGCGCCAGCAGCGCAGCGACAGCCGACTATGGCTACACCTTC.

The chain uses TRBV5-1 and TRBJ2-1; tentative D call: TRBD1 (6 bases). CDR3 size: 16 residues. The V gene lost 5 bases and the J gene lost 5 bases, with 20 bases spanning the gap. CDR1 is SGHRS, CDR2 YFSETQ, per germline. The CDR3 DNA reads as TGCGCCAGCAGTAACAGGGTTAGGGGTCCAGACAATGAGCAGTTCTTC. Amino acids: CASSNRVRGPDNEQFF.

Only a few counts were recorded for this clone. The chain recombines TRBV7-2 with TRBJ1-2; TRBD1 matches at 8 bases. Germline V lookup: CDR1 SGHTA, CDR2 FQGNSA. Losses at the gene ends were 5 bases for V and 7 bases for J; bases not matched to a gene: 12. The CDR3 length is 15 residues. The CDR3 coding sequence is TGTGCCAGCAGCCCCTGGACAGGGTTGGACTCTGGCTACACCTTC. As protein: CASSPWTGLDSGYTF.

CDR3 in DNA: TGTGCCAGCAGCCTCGGGGGGATCTCCTACAATGAGCAGTTCTTC. Translation gives CASSLGGISYNEQFF. This chain connects TRBV3-1 (or the pseudogene TRBV3-2) to TRBJ2-1; 7 bases agree with TRBD2. Germline CDR1 and CDR2: LGHDT and YNNKEL (reference sequence). The CDR3 is 15 amino acids. V was clipped by 4 bases and J by 0 bases; unmatched bases: 3.

The chain uses TRBV19 and TRBJ1-2; 7 nucleotides line up with TRBD1. In germline, CDR1 is LNHDA, CDR2 SQIVND (reference sequence). Unmatched junction bases numbered 4, after V lost 3 bases and J lost 3 bases. This CDR3 spans 14 amino acids. DNA of the CDR3: TGTGCCAGTAGTATCCGGCAGGGGGACTATGGCTACACCTTC. It encodes CASSIRQGDYGYTF.

The sample holds a few counts of this clone. The chain has TRBV6-5 and TRBJ1-2; the match to TRBD1 covers 7 bases. Per the germline V gene, CDR1 is MNHEY and CDR2 is SVGAGI. The CDR3 totals 14 residues. Trimming at V came to 6 bases and at J to 2 bases, leaving 6 bases not matched to a gene. As DNA, the CDR3 is TGTGCCAGCAGCAAACCGACAGGGAACTATGGCTACACCTTC. It is translated as CASSKPTGNYGYTF.

This chain uses TRBV5-6 with TRBJ1-6; maybe TRBD1 (6 bases). V lost 7 bases to trimming and J lost 4 bases, with 15 bases between them. CDR1 is SGHDT and CDR2 is YYEEEE in the germline V gene. The CDR3 has 15 amino acids. CDR3 DNA sequence: TGTGCCAGCCAACCCGGGGACAAATATAATTCACCCCTCCACTTT. This gives the protein CASQPGDKYNSPLHF.

The chain employs TRBV6-5 and TRBJ1-5, with TRBD1 matching over 8 bases. The CDR3 is made up of 14 amino acids. The germline CDR1 and CDR2 sequences are MNHEY and SVGAGI. V dropped 6 bases and J dropped 9; count of bases not matched to a gene: 10. The CDR3 region is CASRTGQGAGPQHF. Written as DNA, the CDR3 is TGTGCCAGCAGGACCGGACAGGGCGCAGGGCCCCAGCATTTT.

This clone has only a few counts. V gene TRBV30 combines with J gene TRBJ1-5, with 10 bases matching TRBD1. CDR1 is GTSNPN, CDR2 SVGIG, per germline (reference sequence). The V and J ends lost 1 base and 7 bases, in that order; junction bases with no gene match: 1. The CDR3 has 13 residues. CDR3 sequence reads: CAWSGTGGQPQHF. DNA of the CDR3: TGTGCCTGGAGTGGGACAGGGGGACAGCCCCAGCATTTT. Variable domain in full (rest from reference TRBV30 and TRBJ1-5): SQTIHQWPATLVQPVGSPLSLECTVEGTSNPNLYWYRQAAGRGLQLLFYSVGIGQISSEVPQNLSASRPQDRQFILSSKKLLLSDSGFYLCAWSGTGGQPQHFGDGTRLSIL.

This clone was seen more than once but under ten times. The chain carries TRBV5-4 and TRBJ1-2, with TRBD1 as a possible D gene (5 bases). There are 12 residues in the CDR3. V was pared by 3 bases and J by 7 bases, with 10 bases between. CDR1 is SGHNT, CDR2 YYREEE, per germline (reference sequence). The CDR3 here is CASSSAGFGYTF. As DNA, the CDR3 is TGTGCCAGCAGCTCTGCAGGGTTTGGCTACACCTTC.

The V gene is TRBV5-4, the J gene TRBJ2-5; TRBD1 agrees at 8 bases. CDR1 SGHNT and CDR2 YYREEE come from the germline V gene (reference sequence). Trimming at V came to 1 base and at J to 2 bases, leaving 1 base not matched to a gene. The CDR3 length is 14 residues. DNA of the CDR3: TGTGCCAGCAGCTTGAGGGACAGGCAAGAGACCCAGTACTTC. This gives the protein CASSLRDRQETQYF.

The chain couples TRBV5-4 to TRBJ2-2; 9 positions match TRBD1. This CDR3 is 14 amino acids long. The V and J ends lost 2 bases and 7 bases, in that order; junction bases with no gene match: 3. Germline V gene lookup returns CDR1 SGHNT and CDR2 YYREEE (reference sequence). The CDR3 loop reads CASSFTGGHGELFF. CDR3 DNA sequence: TGTGCCAGCAGCTTCACAGGGGGCCACGGGGAGCTGTTTTTT.

The sample holds a few counts of this clone. The chain links TRBV5-6 to TRBJ1-1; 10 nucleotides agree with TRBD1. The CDR3 spans 14 residues. With V trimmed by 4 bases and J by 5 bases, 5 bases remained unmatched. CDR1 and CDR2 from the germline V gene are SGHDT and YYEEEE. The CDR3 DNA follows: TGTGCCAGCAGCCCGGGACAGGGGAATACTGAAGCTTTCTTT. Translated, it gives CASSPGQGNTEAFF.

The chain has TRBV11-2 and TRBJ2-5, with 11 bases matching TRBD1. Germline V gives CDR1 SGHAT, CDR2 FQNNGV. The junction had 7 bases not matched to a gene; V was cut back by 7 bases and J by 3 bases. This CDR3 has 15 amino acids. The CDR3, as DNA: TGTGCCAGCACCCAAGGGGGACAGGGGGAAGAGACCCAGTACTTC. Its protein is CASTQGGQGEETQYF.

The chain combines TRBV18 with TRBJ2-2; 7 positions match TRBD2. Trimming at V came to 3 bases and at J to 4 bases, leaving 8 bases not matched to a gene. Germline V gene data show CDR1 as KGHSH and CDR2 as LQKENI. CDR3 length: 16 residues. The CDR3 protein is CASSPPISGVTGELFF. Written as DNA, the CDR3 is TGTGCCAGCTCACCCCCCATAAGCGGGGTCACCGGGGAGCTGTTTTTT.

This clone turned up a few times. The V and J genes are TRBV29-1 and TRBJ2-7, with 9 bases matching TRBD1. The CDR3 spans 11 residues. The ends lost 7 bases at V and 5 bases at J; junction bases unmatched: 3. The germline V gene encodes CDR1 SQVTM and CDR2 ANQGSEA. The CDR3, as DNA: TGCAGCGGACAGGGGGGAGACGAGCAGTACTTC. Translation: CSGQGGDEQYF.

CDR3 DNA: TGTGCCAGCTCTCCCGCGTCGGGATTAGATGGCTACACCTTC. Protein sequence: CASSPASGLDGYTF. The chain carries TRBV18 and TRBJ1-2; D remains ambiguous. Germline V lookup: CDR1 KGHSH, CDR2 LQKENI. V was trimmed by 6 bases and J by 6 bases, leaving 17 bases between them. This CDR3 contains 14 residues. The full variable domain, with the rest looked up from reference TRBV18 and TRBJ1-2, is NAGVMQNPRHLVRRRGQEARLRCSPMKGHSHVYWYRQLPEEGLKFMVYLQKENIIDESGMPKERFSAEFPKEGPSILRIQQVVRGDSAAYFCASSPASGLDGYTFGSGTRLTVV.

V and J are TRBV18 and TRBJ2-6, with 9 bases identical to TRBD1. The germline V gene encodes CDR1 KGHSH and CDR2 LQKENI. The CDR3 runs 17 residues. Germline trimming cut 3 bases from V and 3 bases from J; bases unmatched to any gene: 6. The CDR3 DNA sequence: TGTGCCAGCTCACCCCCCGGACAGGGGAATGGGGCCAACGTCCTGACTTTC. As protein: CASSPPGQGNGANVLTF.

The rearrangement uses TRBV21-1 and TRBJ1-5; whether TRBD1, the table's D call, matches the DNA was not checked. TRBV21-1 is shown as a pseudogene. The CDR3 is made up of 15 amino acids. The CDR3 DNA reads TGTGCCAGCAGCAAAGCGCTGCAGGAAAATCAGCCCCAGCATTTT. Residues: CASSKALQENQPQHF.

The V call is TRBV24-1, the J call TRBJ1-2; D unclear. CDR1 is KGHDR, CDR2 SFDVKD, per germline. The ends were cut back, 7 bases at V and 4 bases at J, with 9 bases in the middle. The CDR3 loop spans 12 amino acids. CDR3 protein: CATRGRTYGYTF. For the CDR3, the DNA is TGTGCCACCAGGGGCAGAACCTATGGCTACACCTTC.